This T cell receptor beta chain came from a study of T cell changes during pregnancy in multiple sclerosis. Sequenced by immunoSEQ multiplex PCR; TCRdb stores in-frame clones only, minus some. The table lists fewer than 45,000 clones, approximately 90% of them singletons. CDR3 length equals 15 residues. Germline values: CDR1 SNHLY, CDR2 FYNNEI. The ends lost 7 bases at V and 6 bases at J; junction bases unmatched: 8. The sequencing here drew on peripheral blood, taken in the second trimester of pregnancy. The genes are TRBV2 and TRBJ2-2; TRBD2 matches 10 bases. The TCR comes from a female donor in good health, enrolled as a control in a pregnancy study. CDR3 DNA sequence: TGTGCCAGCACTCCTAGCGGGAGTTCTGCCGGGGAGCTGTTTTTT. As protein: CASTPSGSSAGELFF. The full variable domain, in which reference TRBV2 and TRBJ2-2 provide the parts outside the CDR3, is EPEVTQTPSHQVTQMGQEVILRCVPISNHLYFYWYRQILGQKVEFLVSFYNNEISEKSEIFDDQFSVERPDGSNFTLKIRSTKLEDSAMYFCASTPSGSSAGELFFGEGSRLTVL.